The rows below give T cell receptor beta chains drawn from one sample of a study of cytomegalovirus exposure and HLA in healthy donors. The table came from immunoSEQ multiplex PCR; TCRdb's copy has only in-frame clones and leaves some out. The profile shows about 130,000 clones, around 79% of them singletons. Specimen: PBMCs. The receptors were sampled from a woman aged 40 to 55 in good health and CMV-seropositive. The CDR3 runs from the conserved cysteine through the conserved F or W. Fields, in order: clone size, J gene, D gene, V gene, CDR3 protein. The D gene is left open where the match is weak. Clone size appears in some rows only: once, few, many, or a class for an expanded clone.

clone_size: few; j_call: TRBJ2-2; d_call: NA; v_call: TRBV7-2; cdr3_aa: CASSLGSGNTGELFF
clone_size: NA; j_call: TRBJ1-3; d_call: TRBD1; v_call: TRBV28; cdr3_aa: CASSSPGTGMGTIYF
clone_size: NA; j_call: TRBJ1-5; d_call: NA; v_call: TRBV6-1; cdr3_aa: CASSEGTGNQPQHF
clone_size: NA; j_call: TRBJ2-7; d_call: TRBD2; v_call: TRBV2; cdr3_aa: CASSEQLAGDYEQYF
clone_size: once; j_call: TRBJ1-6; d_call: NA; v_call: TRBV5-5; cdr3_aa: CASSFLFVGGSNSPLHF
clone_size: NA; j_call: TRBJ1-5; d_call: NA; v_call: TRBV27; cdr3_aa: CASSLTGYSNQPQHF
clone_size: NA; j_call: TRBJ2-1; d_call: NA; v_call: TRBV6-6; cdr3_aa: CASSGGGNEQFF
clone_size: NA; j_call: TRBJ2-1; d_call: NA; v_call: TRBV23-1; cdr3_aa: CASSQSEDPRVYNEQFF
clone_size: NA; j_call: TRBJ2-7; d_call: NA; v_call: TRBV11-2; cdr3_aa: CASSGFSVSTYEQYF
clone_size: NA; j_call: TRBJ1-1; d_call: NA; v_call: TRBV7-9; cdr3_aa: CASSLSGTETNTEAFF
clone_size: NA; j_call: TRBJ2-3; d_call: TRBD2; v_call: TRBV5-1; cdr3_aa: CASVRTSGAGDTQYF
clone_size: NA; j_call: TRBJ2-2; d_call: TRBD1; v_call: TRBV5-1; cdr3_aa: CASSPGQGRTGELFF
clone_size: NA; j_call: TRBJ2-1; d_call: TRBD1; v_call: TRBV5-4; cdr3_aa: CASTEGGVEWNEQFF
clone_size: NA; j_call: TRBJ1-2; d_call: TRBD1; v_call: TRBV5-1; cdr3_aa: CASSLSVRDRGYGYTF
clone_size: once; j_call: TRBJ1-5; d_call: NA; v_call: TRBV5-8; cdr3_aa: CASSLTIQGYQPQHF
clone_size: NA; j_call: TRBJ1-5; d_call: TRBD1; v_call: TRBV7-2; cdr3_aa: CASSSKDRGSNQPQHF
clone_size: NA; j_call: TRBJ2-5; d_call: NA; v_call: TRBV7-9; cdr3_aa: CASSWGVGGQETQYF
clone_size: NA; j_call: TRBJ1-3; d_call: NA; v_call: TRBV7-9; cdr3_aa: CASSLTGSSGNTIYF
clone_size: NA; j_call: TRBJ2-7; d_call: NA; v_call: TRBV6-1; cdr3_aa: CASSRGELVYEQYF
clone_size: NA; j_call: NA; d_call: NA; v_call: TRBV4-3; cdr3_aa: CASSQGWGVGEQYF
clone_size: NA; j_call: TRBJ2-3; d_call: NA; v_call: TRBV2; cdr3_aa: CASSEGGVDTDTQYF
clone_size: NA; j_call: TRBJ1-2; d_call: NA; v_call: TRBV5-8; cdr3_aa: CASSLAGPRYGYTF
clone_size: NA; j_call: TRBJ1-1; d_call: NA; v_call: TRBV28; cdr3_aa: CASSDVTGPNTEAFF
clone_size: NA; j_call: TRBJ2-4; d_call: TRBD2; v_call: TRBV28; cdr3_aa: CASSSGGGIAGGEF
clone_size: NA; j_call: TRBJ2-3; d_call: TRBD2; v_call: TRBV19; cdr3_aa: CASSVPGLGTDTQYF
clone_size: NA; j_call: TRBJ1-2; d_call: NA; v_call: TRBV27; cdr3_aa: CASSSINGGGGYTF
clone_size: NA; j_call: TRBJ2-7; d_call: TRBD2; v_call: TRBV2; cdr3_aa: CASRLAGDPYEQYF
clone_size: NA; j_call: TRBJ1-4; d_call: TRBD1; v_call: TRBV7-9; cdr3_aa: CSSSRAGTGGFNEKLFF
clone_size: few; j_call: TRBJ1-6; d_call: NA; v_call: TRBV27; cdr3_aa: CASSSPPAGVNSPLHF